Each of the 8 T cell receptor beta chains below was sequenced from the same sample in a study of T cell responses to AZD1222 COVID-19 vaccine. Repertoires were generated with immunoSEQ multiplex PCR, while TCRdb's copy carries only in-frame clones and drops some. The table lists 100,000 to 140,000 clones, 87% of them singletons, with 3.5% to 4.5% in the top ten. Here the sequenced sample was peripheral blood, taken on day 0 of AZD1222 vaccination. These receptors were obtained from an adult in good health.

This chain uses TRBV14 with TRBJ1-5, with 10 bases fitting TRBD1. This CDR3 region has 19 residues. With V trimmed by 6 bases and J by 8 bases, 22 bases remained unmatched. Per the germline V gene, CDR1 is SGHDN and CDR2 is FVKESK. The CDR3 region has the DNA TGTGCCAGCAGTTCGGACCTTCCGGGACAGGGGACGTCTGGGAAGCCCCAGCATTTT. As protein: CASSSDLPGQGTSGKPQHF.

J is TRBJ2-2 and V is TRBV28; D might be TRBD1 or TRBD2, each matching 5 bases. Trimming removed 5 bases from V and 4 bases from J, with 11 bases in between. This CDR3 contains 14 residues. Germline V gives CDR1 MDHEN, CDR2 SYDVKM. For the CDR3, the DNA is TGTGCCAGCAGTAGGGACCAGGGCACCGGGGAGCTGTTTTTT. Residues: CASSRDQGTGELFF.

The chain recombines TRBV7-9 with TRBJ2-5; unclear D gene. Germline CDR1 is SEHNR and CDR2 is FQNEAQ (reference sequence). This CDR3 has 14 residues. With 2 bases removed from V and 2 bases from J, the gap between germline ends came to 9 bases. The CDR3: CASSLPPPQETQYF. Written as DNA, the CDR3 is TGTGCCAGCAGCTTACCACCTCCACAAGAGACCCAGTACTTC.

This clone was detected only once. The chain employs TRBV5-6 and TRBJ2-5; D is undetermined. The germline V and J ends were trimmed by 4 bases and 3 bases, with 19 bases remaining between them. Germline V gene data show CDR1 as SGHDT and CDR2 as YYEEEE. This CDR3 has 16 residues. CDR3 amino acids: CASSPRIFGRKETQYF. CDR3 DNA: TGTGCCAGCAGCCCGCGAATATTTGGTAGGAAAGAGACCCAGTACTTC.

CDR3 bases: TGCGCCAGCAGCTCGGGGCCAGGGGACGGTGCCCGATCCTATGGCTACACCTTC. It encodes CASSSGPGDGARSYGYTF. V gene TRBV5-1 combines with J gene TRBJ1-2, with TRBD1 as a possible D gene (6 bases). V dropped 3 bases and J dropped 4 bases, with 25 bases sitting between them. Germline V gene sequence: CDR1 SGHRS, CDR2 YFSETQ. CDR3 length: 18 residues.

This chain joins TRBV2 and TRBJ2-7, with 7 bases aligning to TRBD1. Germline lookup yields CDR1 SNHLY and CDR2 FYNNEI. J lost 2 bases, V lost 2 bases, and 6 bases had no gene match. CDR3 size: 15 residues. CDR3: CASSERGTDTYEQYF. CDR3 nucleotides: TGTGCCAGCAGTGAAAGGGGGACAGACACCTACGAGCAGTACTTC.

V gene TRBV21-1 combines with J gene TRBJ1-5. TRBV21-1 is reported as a pseudogene. The CDR3 totals 14 residues. The CDR3 bases are TGTGCCAGCAGCAAACTTCACGCTAATCAGCCCCAGCATTTT. It codes for CASSKLHANQPQHF.

This clone was seen only once. The CDR3 DNA follows: TGCAGTGCTAGCCCTAACTATGGCTACACCTTC. The encoded protein is CSASPNYGYTF. This rearrangement joins TRBV20-1 to TRBJ1-2, with unresolved D. Trimming left V 3 bases short and J 0 bases short, with 2 bases between. From germline, CDR1 is DFQATT and CDR2 SNEGSKA (reference sequence). The CDR3 is made up of 11 amino acids.